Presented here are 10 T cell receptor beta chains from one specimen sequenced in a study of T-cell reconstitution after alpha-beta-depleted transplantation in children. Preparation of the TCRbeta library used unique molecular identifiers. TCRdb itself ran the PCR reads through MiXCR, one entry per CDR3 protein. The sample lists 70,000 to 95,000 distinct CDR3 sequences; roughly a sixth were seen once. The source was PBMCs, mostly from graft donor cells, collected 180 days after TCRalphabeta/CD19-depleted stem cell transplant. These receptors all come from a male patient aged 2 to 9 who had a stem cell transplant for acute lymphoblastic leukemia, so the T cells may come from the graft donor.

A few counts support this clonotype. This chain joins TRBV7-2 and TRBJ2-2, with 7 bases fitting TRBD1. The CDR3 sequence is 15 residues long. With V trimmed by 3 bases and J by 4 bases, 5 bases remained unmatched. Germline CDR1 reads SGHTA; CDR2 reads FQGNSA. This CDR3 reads CASSFGTVRTGELFF. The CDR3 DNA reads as TGTGCCAGCAGCTTCGGGACAGTACGCACCGGGGAGCTGTTTTTT.

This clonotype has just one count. CDR3 sequence reads: CASSPNLGNEQFF. DNA for the CDR3: TGTGCCAGCAGCCCTAACTTAGGCAATGAGCAGTTCTTC. This chain uses TRBV28 with TRBJ2-1; D unclear. CDR3 length equals 13 residues. Germline assignment: CDR1 MDHEN and CDR2 SYDVKM. V shed 6 bases and J shed 6 bases, with 12 bases lying between them.

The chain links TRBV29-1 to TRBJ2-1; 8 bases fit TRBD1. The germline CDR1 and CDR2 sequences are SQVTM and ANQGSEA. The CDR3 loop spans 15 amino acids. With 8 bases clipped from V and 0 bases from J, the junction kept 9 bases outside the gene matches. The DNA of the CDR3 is TGCAGCATTGGACAGGGTGGGAGCTCCTACAATGAGCAGTTCTTC. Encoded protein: CSIGQGGSSYNEQFF.

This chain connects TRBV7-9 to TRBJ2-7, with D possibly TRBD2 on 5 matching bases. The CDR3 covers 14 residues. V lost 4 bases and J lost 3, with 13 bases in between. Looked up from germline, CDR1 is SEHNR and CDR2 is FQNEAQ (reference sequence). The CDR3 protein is CASSYTSGGYEQYF. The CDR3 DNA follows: TGTGCCAGCAGCTATACGAGTGGAGGCTACGAGCAGTACTTC.

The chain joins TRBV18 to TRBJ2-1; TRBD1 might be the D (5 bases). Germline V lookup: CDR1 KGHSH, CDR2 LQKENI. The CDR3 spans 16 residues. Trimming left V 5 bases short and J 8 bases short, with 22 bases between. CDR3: CASSSTLGLQGDEQFF. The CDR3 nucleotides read TGTGCCAGCTCATCAACGCTAGGGCTTCAAGGGGATGAGCAGTTCTTC.

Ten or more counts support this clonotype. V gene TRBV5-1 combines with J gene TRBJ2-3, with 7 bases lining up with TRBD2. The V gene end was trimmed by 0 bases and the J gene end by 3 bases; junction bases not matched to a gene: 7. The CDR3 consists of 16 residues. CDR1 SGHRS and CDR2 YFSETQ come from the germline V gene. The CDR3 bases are TGCGCCAGCAGCTTGGCTGATGCAGCGGGGACAGATACGCAGTATTTT. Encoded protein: CASSLADAAGTDTQYF.

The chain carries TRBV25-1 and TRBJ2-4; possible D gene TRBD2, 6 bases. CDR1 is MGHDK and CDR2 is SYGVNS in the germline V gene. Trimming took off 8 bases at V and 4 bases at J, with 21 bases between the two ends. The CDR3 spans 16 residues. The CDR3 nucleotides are TGTGCCAGCCGCGGGGCAGACAAACCCAATAAAAACATTCAGTACTTC. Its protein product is CASRGADKPNKNIQYF.

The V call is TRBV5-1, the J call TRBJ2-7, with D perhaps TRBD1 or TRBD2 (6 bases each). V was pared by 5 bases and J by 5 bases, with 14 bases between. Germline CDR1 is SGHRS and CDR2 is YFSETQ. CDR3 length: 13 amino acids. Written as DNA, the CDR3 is TGCGCCAGCAGTAGGGGGGCAGCGGACGAGCAGTACTTC. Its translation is CASSRGAADEQYF.

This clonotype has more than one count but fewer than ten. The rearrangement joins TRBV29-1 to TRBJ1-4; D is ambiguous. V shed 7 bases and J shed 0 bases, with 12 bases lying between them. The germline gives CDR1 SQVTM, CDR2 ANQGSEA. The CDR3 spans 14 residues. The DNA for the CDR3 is TGCAGCGCGGGGTTGAGTGCAACTAATGAAAAACTGTTTTTT. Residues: CSAGLSATNEKLFF.

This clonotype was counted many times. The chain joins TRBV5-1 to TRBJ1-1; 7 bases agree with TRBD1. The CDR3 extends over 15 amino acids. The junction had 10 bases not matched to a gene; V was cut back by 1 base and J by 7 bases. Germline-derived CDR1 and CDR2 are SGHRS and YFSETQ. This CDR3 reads CASSLTTGDGGEAFF. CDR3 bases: TGCGCCAGCAGCTTGACCACAGGGGATGGTGGTGAAGCTTTCTTT.